This T cell receptor (beta chain) appears in the sequencing data of a study of hypomethylating agent response in myelodysplastic syndrome. The overall study: A diploid cytogenetic profile was most common; mean age around 75 +/- 6.5 years. Complete response or hematologic improvement counted as response; others were non-responders. Study results and limitations: The MDS versus healthy comparison may be affected by non-age-matched controls. This small study analyzed only approximately twelve patients.

The ends were cut back, 5 bases at V and 1 base at J, with 8 bases in the middle. Germline V gene data show CDR1 as LNHDA and CDR2 as SQIVND (reference sequence). The CDR3 extends over 13 amino acids. Turning to this clone: Its antigen is unknown.

The protocol was immunoSEQ multiplex PCR, while the TCRdb copy is restricted to in-frame clones and leaves out a portion. The table has about 5,700 clones, less than 90% seen once. This TCR was sampled from a human donor with myelodysplastic syndrome. The chain links TRBV19 to TRBJ1-1, with unresolved D. The material sequenced was bone marrow, taken before or after starting hypomethylating agent treatment for myelodysplastic syndrome (not recorded which). The CDR3 nucleotides are TGTGCCAGTAGTGCCCACACGAACACTGAAGCTTTCTTT. This translates into CASSAHTNTEAFF.